This entry concerns a single TCR beta chain. Its target is unknown. Germline-derived CDR1 and CDR2 are GTSNPN and SVGIG (reference sequence). Trimming removed 3 bases from V and 3 bases from J, with 8 bases in between. This CDR3 contains 12 residues. Vbeta (60) and Jbeta (13) primers were used in the PCR. The repertoire was sequenced with immunoSEQ multiplex PCR; TCRdb's copy has only in-frame clones and lacks some. The sample data list some 160,000 clones. This entry is derived from a study of cytomegalovirus exposure and HLA in healthy donors. General study points: Judged likely to be a sequencing artifact was a cluster of highly shared sequence variants. It was in a later analysis that TCR association rates were seen to vary by HLA locus, highest for DRB1 and lowest for HLA-C. Later examination showed HLA-associated TCR beta chains had greater clonal expansion than equally common others.

The genes are TRBV30 and TRBJ1-2; D call uncertain. The sample was PBMCs. The receptor's source is a young man in good health and CMV-seronegative. CDR3 in DNA: TGTGCCTGGAGCCGCGGGGACTATGGCTACACCTTC. It encodes CAWSRGDYGYTF.